The 18 T cell receptor beta chains listed next were all sequenced from one sample in a study of blood T cell repertoires in COVID-19. Sequencing used immunoSEQ multiplex PCR; TCRdb keeps in-frame clones, though not all of them. The table lists fewer than 200,000 clones, approximately 74% of them singletons, with about 3% in the top ten. Sequencing input: peripheral blood. The receptors here all came from an elderly woman with acute or convalescent COVID-19.

This chain uses TRBV28 with TRBJ2-3, with TRBD2 matching 16 bases. The trim removed 8 bases at V and 1 base at J, leaving 0 bases unmatched. This CDR3 is built from 15 residues. CDR1 MDHEN and CDR2 SYDVKM come from the germline V gene. The CDR3 is CASGTSGRGTDTQYF. The CDR3 DNA reads TGTGCCAGCGGGACTAGCGGGAGGGGCACAGATACGCAGTATTTT.

The V call is TRBV21-1, the J call TRBJ2-2; the tabulated D call, TRBD1, remains unverified against the DNA. TRBV21-1 is annotated as a pseudogene. The CDR3 contains 17 residues. Here the CDR3 reads CASSKNTGHSNTGELFF. CDR3 sequence (DNA): TGTGCCAGCAGCAAAAATACGGGACACTCGAACACCGGGGAGCTGTTTTTT.

The chain is built from TRBV29-1 and TRBJ2-7; 7 nucleotides agree with TRBD1. Germline V gene sequence: CDR1 SQVTM, CDR2 ANQGSEA. The length of the CDR3 is 13 residues. The V segment lost 7 bases and the J segment 12 bases; nucleotides outside the gene matches: 18. This CDR3 reads CSAERGRQGFLYF. CDR3 bases: TGCAGCGCCGAGAGGGGCCGACAGGGTTTCCTGTACTTC.

The CDR3 loop reads CASSLIVAALNTIYF. The DNA of the CDR3 is TGTGCCAGCAGCTTAATTGTGGCCGCTTTGAACACCATATATTTT. The chain uses TRBV11-2 and TRBJ1-3; D uncertain. Germline V lookup: CDR1 SGHAT, CDR2 FQNNGV. Trimming removed 2 bases at V and 7 bases at J, with 15 bases between. This CDR3 region has 15 residues. The full variable domain, its missing parts supplied by reference TRBV11-2 and TRBJ1-3, is EAGVAQSPRYKIIEKRQSVAFWCNPISGHATLYWYQQILGQGPKLLIQFQNNGVVDDSQLPKDRFSAERLKGVDSTLKIQPAKLEDSAVYLCASSLIVAALNTIYFGEGSWLTVV.

The gene calls are TRBV7-2 and TRBJ2-1; 10 positions match TRBD2. The CDR3 runs to 15 residues. The V gene end was trimmed by 4 bases and the J gene end by 4 bases; junction bases not matched to a gene: 4. From germline, CDR1 is SGHTA and CDR2 FQGNSA. CDR3 in amino acids: CASSWLAGEYNEQFF. For the CDR3, the DNA is TGTGCCAGCAGCTGGCTAGCGGGAGAGTACAATGAGCAGTTCTTC.

There are a few counts of this clone. This chain uses TRBV3-1 (or the pseudogene TRBV3-2) with TRBJ1-5; D might be TRBD1 (6 bases). The V end lost 3 bases, the J end lost 7 bases, and 13 bases lay between the germline ends. The germline V gene encodes CDR1 LGHDT and CDR2 YNNKEL (reference sequence). CDR3 size: 14 residues. Written as DNA, the CDR3 is TGTGCCAGCAGCCATGGGACAACAGGCCAGCCCCAGCATTTT. It yields the protein CASSHGTTGQPQHF.

The count of this clone is one. The chain has TRBV18 and TRBJ2-7; TRBD1 matches at 8 bases. CDR3 length: 14 residues. With V trimmed by 6 bases and J by 3 bases, 7 bases remained unmatched. Germline-derived CDR1 and CDR2 are KGHSH and LQKENI. CDR3 loop: CASSSVTGDYEQYF. The DNA of the CDR3 is TGTGCCAGCTCGTCGGTGACAGGGGACTACGAGCAGTACTTC. Based on the CDR3 plus reference TRBV18 and TRBJ2-7, the full variable domain is NAGVMQNPRHLVRRRGQEARLRCSPMKGHSHVYWYRQLPEEGLKFMVYLQKENIIDESGMPKERFSAEFPKEGPSILRIQQVVRGDSAAYFCASSSVTGDYEQYFGPGTRLTVT.

CDR3 DNA: TGTGCCAGCAGCTTAGAGTTCGGCACAGATACGCAGTATTTT. This sequence encodes CASSLEFGTDTQYF. The chain recombines TRBV11-3 with TRBJ2-3; D remains unclear. CDR1 SGHNT and CDR2 YENEEA come from the germline V gene. Between the trimmed V and J ends, which lost 0 bases and 1 base, there was a span of 5 bases. The CDR3 sequence is 14 residues long.

The chain links TRBV7-9 to TRBJ1-4, with D tentatively TRBD1 (6 bases). CDR3 length: 14 residues. Deletions cut 3 bases from V and 6 bases from J, with 11 bases between. Per the germline V gene, CDR1 is SEHNR and CDR2 is FQNEAQ (reference sequence). The CDR3 region is CASSFGPGDEKLFF. The CDR3 DNA is TGTGCCAGCAGCTTTGGGCCAGGGGATGAAAAACTGTTTTTT.

V gene TRBV27 combines with J gene TRBJ1-6, with D hard to call. V gave up 6 bases and J gave up 9 bases, with 15 bases separating them. Germline V gives CDR1 MNHEY, CDR2 SMNVEV (reference sequence). The CDR3 is made up of 14 amino acids. The CDR3 region is CASSSDIAGSPLHF. CDR3 DNA: TGTGCCAGCAGCTCCGACATCGCGGGTTCACCCCTCCACTTT.

The V gene is TRBV6-2 or TRBV6-3, the J gene TRBJ2-7; 8 bases agree with TRBD2. The CDR3 runs 14 residues. Germline CDR1 and CDR2: MNHEY and SVGEGT. Trimming cost V 6 bases and J 5 bases; bases outside gene matches: 9. DNA for the CDR3: TGTGCCAGCAGCACTACTAGCGGTTGGAACGAGCAGTACTTC. It translates to CASSTTSGWNEQYF.

In DNA, the CDR3 is TGTGCCAGCAGCTTGGACGGAGGCTACGAGCAGTACTTC. Its translation is CASSLDGGYEQYF. The chain joins TRBV5-4 to TRBJ2-7; TRBD2 might be the D (5 bases). The CDR3 totals 13 residues. Germline CDR1 reads SGHNT; CDR2 reads YYREEE (reference sequence). V was clipped by 0 bases and J by 3 bases, with 7 bases between them.

The chain combines TRBV10-3 with TRBJ1-1; 8 bases line up with TRBD1. After removal of 6 bases from V and 4 bases from J, the junction contained 10 bases not matched to a gene. Germline V gene lookup returns CDR1 ENHRY and CDR2 SYGVKD. The CDR3 has 15 residues. The CDR3 protein is CAIRNQGAGFTEAFF. The CDR3 DNA reads TGTGCCATCAGGAATCAGGGGGCGGGCTTCACTGAAGCTTTCTTT.

This chain joins TRBV6-1 and TRBJ2-6; D unclear. V lost 0 bases and J 0 bases, leaving 6 bases between the germline ends. This CDR3 is built from 16 residues. Germline CDR1 is MNHNS and CDR2 is SASEGT. The CDR3 nucleotides read TGTGCCAGCAGTGAAGCCGCCGGCTCTGGGGCCAACGTCCTGACTTTC. The encoded protein is CASSEAAGSGANVLTF.

V is TRBV5-1 and J is TRBJ1-2; 9 positions match TRBD1. Germline CDR1 SGHRS, CDR2 YFSETQ. The CDR3 has 14 amino acids. Trimming cost V 4 bases and J 6 bases; bases outside gene matches: 7. CDR3 nucleotides: TGCGCCAGCAGCCTAGAGGGACAGGGAGATGGCTACACCTTC. Residues: CASSLEGQGDGYTF.

The chain has TRBV10-3 and TRBJ1-6; 7 bases match TRBD1. Unmatched junction bases numbered 8, after V lost 8 bases and J lost 7 bases. The CDR3 covers 14 residues. The germline CDR1 and CDR2 sequences are ENHRY and SYGVKD. The CDR3 DNA sequence: TGTGCCATCCAGACAGGGAATGACAATTCACCCCTCCACTTT. This encodes CAIQTGNDNSPLHF.

This sequence joins TRBV3-1 (or the pseudogene TRBV3-2) and TRBJ2-1, with D maybe TRBD2 (6 bases). Germline V gives CDR1 LGHDT, CDR2 YNNKEL (reference sequence). There are 13 residues in the CDR3. The germline V and J ends were trimmed by 4 bases and 9 bases, with 13 bases remaining between them. CDR3 loop: CASSPGGSLEQFF. The CDR3 nucleotides read TGTGCCAGCAGCCCTGGGGGGAGCCTTGAGCAGTTCTTC.

The CDR3 here is CASRRAGGRVDTQYF. The CDR3 nucleotides read TGTGCCAGCAGACGCGCCGGCGGCCGCGTTGATACGCAGTATTTT. The chain carries TRBV7-2 and TRBJ2-3; D uncertain. Germline V gene data show CDR1 as SGHTA and CDR2 as FQGNSA. V shed 6 bases and J shed 6 bases, with 19 bases lying between them. This CDR3 is built from 15 residues.